Following are 25 T cell receptor beta chains from one sample sequenced in a study of T-cell memory formation after mild COVID-19. TCRdb re-derived calls from the 5' RACE reads in MiXCR, one entry per CDR3 protein. The sample has 300,000 to 400,000 distinct CDR3 sequences, approximately 21% seen once; the top ten hold around 13%. The sequenced material came from PBMCs or a T cell subset sorted from them (not recorded which). The receptor source for this set is an adult woman who had mild COVID-19 (a few samples of this study predate the infection). Cell type and time point are not known.

This clonotype was seen repeatedly, ten times or more. The chain is built from TRBV7-3 and TRBJ1-1; D uncertain. The germline V gene has CDR1 SGHTA and CDR2 FQGTGA. This CDR3 has 13 amino acids. Between the trimmed V and J ends, which lost 1 base and 0 bases, there was a span of 3 bases. This CDR3 is CASSLRLNTEAFF. The CDR3 DNA reads as TGTGCCAGCAGCTTAAGGCTGAACACTGAAGCTTTCTTT.

V usage is TRBV19 and J usage is TRBJ2-1; D not certain. Germline CDR1 and CDR2: LNHDA and SQIVND (reference sequence). Trimming took 1 base from V and 0 from J, leaving 19 bases between them. The length of the CDR3 is 19 residues. The CDR3 sequence: CASSIVDLTFWSSYNEQFF. The CDR3 DNA follows: TGTGCCAGTAGTATAGTTGATCTGACTTTCTGGAGCTCCTACAATGAGCAGTTCTTC.

V and J are TRBV6-6 and TRBJ1-5, with 7 nucleotides matching TRBD1. The CDR3 contains 13 residues. Looked up from germline, CDR1 is MNHNY and CDR2 is SVGAGI (reference sequence). V shed 7 bases and J 6 bases; nucleotides not matched to a gene: 6. CDR3 sequence: CASNTGDAQPQHF. The CDR3 region has the DNA TGTGCCAGCAATACAGGGGATGCTCAGCCCCAGCATTTT.

The chain employs TRBV4-2 and TRBJ1-4; weak D call: TRBD1 (6 bases). Trimming cost V 5 bases and J 6 bases, with 10 bases left between them. CDR3 length: 13 amino acids. Per the germline V gene, CDR1 is LGHNA and CDR2 is YNFKEQ. The CDR3 coding sequence is TGTGCCAGCAGCGCGGACAGTGATGAAAAACTGTTTTTT. Its protein product is CASSADSDEKLFF.

V and J are TRBV25-1 and TRBJ1-6; D gene ambiguous. Germline values: CDR1 MGHDK, CDR2 SYGVNS. Between the trimmed V and J ends, which lost 5 bases and 9 bases, there was a span of 14 bases. The CDR3 runs 14 residues. The CDR3 DNA reads as TGTGCCAGCAGTCCGGTCTCCGGCACTTCACCCCTCCACTTT. Its protein product is CASSPVSGTSPLHF.

This clonotype was counted many times. The rearrangement links TRBV13 to TRBJ2-7, with D possibly TRBD2 on 5 matching bases. The CDR3 is made up of 15 amino acids. From germline, CDR1 is PRHDT and CDR2 FYEKMQ (reference sequence). V was clipped by 5 bases and J by 3 bases, with 17 bases between them. The DNA for the CDR3 is TGTGCCAGCAGCCTAGCTTCGGGAACCTACTACGAGCAGTACTTC. As protein: CASSLASGTYYEQYF.

The chain uses TRBV20-1 and TRBJ1-5; 8 bases are a match to TRBD1. Germline values: CDR1 DFQATT, CDR2 SNEGSKA (reference sequence). The CDR3 covers 16 residues. V lost 0 bases and J lost 3; bases outside the gene matches: 7. CDR3: CSARDRQGSYNQPQHF. CDR3 coding DNA: TGCAGTGCTAGAGATAGACAGGGGAGTTACAATCAGCCCCAGCATTTT.

This clonotype came up a few times. As DNA, the CDR3 is TGTGCCAGCAGCCTCTCGACAGGGCTGAACAATGAGCAGTTCTTC. Residues: CASSLSTGLNNEQFF. The chain combines TRBV7-2 with TRBJ2-1; 7 bases align to TRBD1. In germline, CDR1 is SGHTA, CDR2 FQGNSA. This CDR3 region has 15 residues. The V and J ends lost 5 bases and 5 bases, in that order; junction bases with no gene match: 9.

This clonotype was counted a few times. The J gene is TRBJ2-1, the V gene TRBV20-1; no clear D gene. V shed 3 bases and J shed 5 bases, with 5 bases lying between them. CDR3 length: 11 amino acids. The germline V gene has CDR1 DFQATT and CDR2 SNEGSKA (reference sequence). The CDR3 bases are TGCAGTGCTAGTGATAACAATGAGCAGTTCTTC. As protein: CSASDNNEQFF.

The chain carries TRBV6-6 and TRBJ1-5; D not resolved. CDR1 is MNHNY, CDR2 SVGAGI, per germline (reference sequence). The CDR3 is 13 residues long. Trimming cost V 0 bases and J 8 bases, with 8 bases left between them. The CDR3: CASSYSPVEPQHF. The CDR3 nucleotides are TGTGCCAGCAGTTACTCCCCCGTGGAGCCCCAGCATTTT.

This clonotype was seen only a few times. The V gene is TRBV5-4, the J gene TRBJ2-5; perhaps TRBD2 as D (6 bases). V was trimmed by 10 bases and J by 2 bases, leaving 21 bases between them. CDR1 and CDR2 from the germline V gene are SGHNT and YYREEE (reference sequence). The CDR3 contains 15 residues. The DNA for the CDR3 is TGTGCCGGAGGGGATGGTGCAGCCCTACAAGAGACCCAGTACTTC. It specifies CAGGDGAALQETQYF.

This chain uses TRBV19 with TRBJ2-2, with D perhaps matching TRBD2 (5 bases). The CDR3 totals 16 residues. Germline CDR1 and CDR2: LNHDA and SQIVND (reference sequence). Between the trimmed V and J ends, which lost 6 bases and 7 bases, there was a span of 21 bases. CDR3: CASSTVPLASGGELFF. The CDR3, as DNA: TGTGCCAGTAGCACCGTTCCCCTAGCTTCTGGCGGGGAGCTGTTTTTT.

This clonotype has only a few counts. The chain links TRBV4-3 to TRBJ2-3, with 9 bases matching TRBD2. Germline V lookup: CDR1 LGHNA, CDR2 YSLEER. This CDR3 has 16 amino acids. V shed 1 base and J 4 bases; nucleotides not matched to a gene: 6. DNA of the CDR3: TGCGCCAGCAGCCAAGTAGCGGCGGGAGGGGCAGATACGCAGTATTTT. The encoded protein is CASSQVAAGGADTQYF.

This clonotype was counted between two and nine times. This chain links TRBV3-1 with TRBJ1-1; D remains ambiguous. The CDR3 extends over 13 amino acids. The V gene lost 4 bases and the J gene lost 12 bases, with 18 bases spanning the gap. Germline-derived CDR1 and CDR2 are LGHDT and YNNKEL (reference sequence). The CDR3 is CASSPQGTSGTFF. The CDR3, as DNA: TGTGCCAGCAGCCCTCAAGGTACAAGCGGGACTTTCTTT.

V usage is TRBV6-7 and J usage is TRBJ2-1, with TRBD2 matching 8 bases. TRBV6-7 is an ORF for which the function is uncertain. After removal of 1 base from V and 5 bases from J, the junction contained 7 bases not matched to a gene. The CDR3 spans 16 residues. In DNA form, the CDR3 reads TGTGCCAGCAGTTACTTTCGGGTAGCGGGAAACAATGAGCAGTTCTTC. Protein product: CASSYFRVAGNNEQFF.

For the CDR3, the DNA is TGTGCCAGCAGCGGGGGCGGAAGGATTGGGGCCCTCCACTTT. It encodes CASSGGGRIGALHF. The genes are TRBV25-1 and TRBJ1-6, with D tentatively TRBD1 (6 bases). This CDR3 spans 14 amino acids. V dropped 6 bases and J dropped 14 bases, with 20 bases sitting between them. CDR1 is MGHDK and CDR2 is SYGVNS in the germline V gene.

The count of this clonotype is one. The chain employs TRBV12-3 or TRBV12-4 and TRBJ2-7; weak D call: TRBD2 (7 bases). This CDR3 region has 15 residues. Trimming left V 6 bases short and J 5 bases short, with 20 bases between. CDR3 coding DNA: TGTGCCAGCAGCCGGGGGGCGGGAAGCAGGCACGAGCAGTACTTC. Translation gives CASSRGAGSRHEQYF.

The V gene is TRBV5-1, the J gene TRBJ2-7; maybe TRBD1 (9 bases). V was cut by 3 bases and J by 4 bases, with 17 bases left in between. This CDR3 is built from 15 residues. Germline CDR1 is SGHRS and CDR2 is YFSETQ. The CDR3 DNA reads as TGCGCCAGCAGCTCGGGGGGGACAGGGACTTACGAGCAGTACTTC. This codes for CASSSGGTGTYEQYF.

The chain combines TRBV2 with TRBJ1-1, with 9 bases aligning to TRBD1. V was pared by 8 bases and J by 5 bases, with 6 bases of the junction left unmatched. This CDR3 region has 13 residues. Germline V CDR1 and CDR2: SNHLY, FYNNEI. The CDR3 is CASGIQGATEAFF. The CDR3 DNA sequence: TGTGCCAGCGGAATACAGGGGGCTACTGAAGCTTTCTTT.

The chain combines TRBV7-6 with TRBJ2-7, with no clear D. Looked up from germline, CDR1 is SGHVS and CDR2 is FNYEAQ. The V gene lost 8 bases and the J gene lost 4 bases, with 15 bases spanning the gap. This CDR3 spans 13 amino acids. CDR3 in amino acids: CASGNPGGYEQYF. The CDR3, as DNA: TGTGCCAGCGGAAACCCTGGTGGGTACGAGCAGTACTTC.

CDR3: CASSLTDWEDEKLFF. CDR3 sequence (DNA): TGTGCCAGCAGCTTGACGGATTGGGAGGATGAAAAACTGTTTTTT. The chain recombines TRBV5-6 with TRBJ1-4; D is ambiguous. CDR1 and CDR2 (germline): SGHDT, YYEEEE. This CDR3 contains 15 residues. The V gene lost 1 base and the J gene lost 6 bases, with 13 bases spanning the gap.

This clonotype appeared many times. The CDR3 DNA sequence: TGTGCCAGCAGCCCGAGTATCAACTATGGCTACACCTTC. Its protein is CASSPSINYGYTF. The chain employs TRBV3-1 and TRBJ1-2; D unclear. From germline, CDR1 is LGHDT and CDR2 YNNKEL (reference sequence). Trimming pared 4 bases from V and 2 bases from J, leaving 8 bases between. This CDR3 comprises 13 residues.

The chain combines TRBV4-1 with TRBJ2-3; TRBD2 agrees at 12 bases. The CDR3 contains 20 residues. V was pared by 3 bases and J by 3 bases, with 16 bases of the junction left unmatched. Germline-derived CDR1 and CDR2 are MGHRA and YSYEKL. The CDR3 sequence is CASSQPGLAGFDLRTDTQYF. The CDR3 DNA reads as TGCGCCAGCAGCCAGCCGGGACTAGCGGGCTTCGACCTTAGAACAGATACGCAGTATTTT.

The CDR3 DNA reads as TGTGCCAGCAGCTTGACGTTAGCCTACGAGCAGTACTTC. Translating gives CASSLTLAYEQYF. The chain has TRBV5-5 and TRBJ2-7; D unresolved. Deletions cut 1 base from V and 2 bases from J, with 7 bases between. Germline loops: CDR1 SGHKS, CDR2 YYEKEE (reference sequence). This CDR3 comprises 13 residues.

The rearrangement links TRBV29-1 to TRBJ1-2; 7 bases fit TRBD1. V lost 4 bases, J lost 4 bases, and 6 bases stayed unmatched. In germline, CDR1 is SQVTM, CDR2 ANQGSEA. The CDR3 covers 13 residues. The DNA for the CDR3 is TGCAGCGTTGGTGGAGGGGGCGGCTATGGCTACACCTTC. This translates into CSVGGGGGYGYTF.